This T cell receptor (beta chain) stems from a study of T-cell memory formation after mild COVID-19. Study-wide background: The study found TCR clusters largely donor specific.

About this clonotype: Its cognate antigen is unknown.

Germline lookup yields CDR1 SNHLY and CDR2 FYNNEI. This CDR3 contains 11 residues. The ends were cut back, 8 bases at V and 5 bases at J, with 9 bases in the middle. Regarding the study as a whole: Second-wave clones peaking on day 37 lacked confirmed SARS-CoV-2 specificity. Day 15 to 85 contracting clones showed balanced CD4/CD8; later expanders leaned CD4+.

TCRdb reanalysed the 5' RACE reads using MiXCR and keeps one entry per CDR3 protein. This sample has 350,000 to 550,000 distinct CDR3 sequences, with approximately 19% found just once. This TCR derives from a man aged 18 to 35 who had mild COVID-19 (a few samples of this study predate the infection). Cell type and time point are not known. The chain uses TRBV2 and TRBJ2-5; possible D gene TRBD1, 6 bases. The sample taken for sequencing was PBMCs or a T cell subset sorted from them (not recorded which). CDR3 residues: CASQGLETQYF. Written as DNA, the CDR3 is TGTGCCAGCCAGGGGTTGGAGACCCAGTACTTC.